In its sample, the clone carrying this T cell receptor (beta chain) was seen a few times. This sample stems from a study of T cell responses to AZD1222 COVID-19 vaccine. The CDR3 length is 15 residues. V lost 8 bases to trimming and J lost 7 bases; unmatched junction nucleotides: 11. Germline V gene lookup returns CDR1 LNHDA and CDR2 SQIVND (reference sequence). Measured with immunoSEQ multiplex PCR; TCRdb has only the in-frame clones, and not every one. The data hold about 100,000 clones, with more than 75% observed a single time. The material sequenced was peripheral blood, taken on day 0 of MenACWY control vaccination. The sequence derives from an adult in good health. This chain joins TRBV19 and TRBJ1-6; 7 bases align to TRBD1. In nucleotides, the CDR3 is TGTGCCAGTCAGAAAGACAGGGAAGAAAATTCACCCCTCCACTTT. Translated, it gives CASQKDREENSPLHF.